This TCR beta chain emerged from a study of blood T cell repertoires in COVID-19. Background on the study: Acute-phase and convalescent COVID-19 samples originated in the United States, Italy and Spain.

The table lists this clone with a few counts. Methods used by the authors: Nucleated cell number was recorded as an estimate derived from reference gene primer amplification. Using immunoSEQ multiplex PCR, the repertoire was profiled, and TCRdb retains in-frame clones only, with some absent. V, J and clone size are taken as reported in that table, and D and trimming were inferred from the DNA itself. The top ten hold roughly 2.1% of the sample, which has 300,000 to 350,000 clones, about nine tenths seen once. Sequencing was done on a sample of peripheral blood. The TCR originated in a man between 18 and 35 years old with active or convalescent COVID-19.

CDR3 amino acids: CASSYIQASEVQYF. In DNA form, the CDR3 reads TGTGCCAGCAGCTATATACAGGCGTCCGAGGTGCAGTACTTC. This chain links TRBV3-1 (or the pseudogene TRBV3-2) with TRBJ2-7, with a tentative D call TRBD1 (5 bases). V dropped 5 bases and J dropped 9 bases, with 20 bases sitting between them. The CDR3 spans 14 residues. Germline V gives CDR1 LGHDT, CDR2 YNNKEL (reference sequence).